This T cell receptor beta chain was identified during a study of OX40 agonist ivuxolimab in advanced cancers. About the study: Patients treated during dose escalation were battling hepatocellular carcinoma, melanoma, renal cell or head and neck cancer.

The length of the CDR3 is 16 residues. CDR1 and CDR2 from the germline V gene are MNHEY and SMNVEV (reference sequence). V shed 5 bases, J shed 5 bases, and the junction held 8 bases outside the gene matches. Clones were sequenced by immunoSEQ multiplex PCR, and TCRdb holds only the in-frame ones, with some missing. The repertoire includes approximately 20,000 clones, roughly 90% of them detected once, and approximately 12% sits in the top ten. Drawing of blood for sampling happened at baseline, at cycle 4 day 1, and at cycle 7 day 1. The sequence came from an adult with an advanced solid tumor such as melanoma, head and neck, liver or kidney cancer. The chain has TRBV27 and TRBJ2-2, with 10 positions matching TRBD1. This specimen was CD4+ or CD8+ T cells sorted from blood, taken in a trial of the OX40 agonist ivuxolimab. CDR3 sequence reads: CASSLDRGRFTGELFF. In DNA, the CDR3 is TGTGCCAGCAGTCTCGACAGGGGGCGATTTACCGGGGAGCTGTTTTTT.